This T cell receptor beta chain comes out of a study of blood T cell repertoires in COVID-19. Overall study context: Whether acute or convalescent, the COVID-19 samples came from the United States, Italy and Spain. PBMCs, B-cell-depleted T cells, or T cells were the source of the cDNA or gDNA that made up the material.

The CDR3 has 11 residues. Trimming stripped 6 bases from V and 11 bases from J, with 13 bases between. Germline CDR1 and CDR2: MNHEY and SVGAGI. Authors' methods: Reference gene primer amplification gave nucleated cell count estimates. TCRdb keeps only in-frame clones here, not all; method: immunoSEQ multiplex PCR. That table supplies the V and J calls and clone size; D and trimming were determined from the DNA. The sample lists around 57,000 clones, around nine tenths occurring once. The sequence came from a human donor in a cohort sampled during active COVID-19. The sequencing sample was made of peripheral blood. The chain combines TRBV6-5 with TRBJ1-1, with D possibly TRBD1 on 6 matching bases. This chain's CDR3 is CASSPGRGAFF. The CDR3 bases are TGTGCCAGCAGCCCGGGAAGGGGGGCTTTCTTT.